The rows below give T cell receptor beta chains drawn from one sample of a study of Ad26.COV2.S vaccination and SARS-CoV-2 variants. Libraries were prepared by immunoSEQ multiplex PCR; TCRdb keeps only in-frame clonotypes and omits some of them. The sample holds roughly 460,000 clones, roughly nine tenths seen once. The starting material was peripheral blood, obtained in a trial of Ad26.COV2.S vaccine versus placebo. All receptors come from a person aged 18-65 years who received the Ad26.COV2.S COVID-19 vaccine or a placebo. CDR3s include the opening cysteine and the closing phenylalanine or tryptophan. D genes are given only for firm matches. Rows may omit the clone size; those that give it use once, few, many or a size class.

TRBV6-5	.	TRBJ2-7	TRBD1	CASSYSTGGAYEQYF	TGTGCCAGCAGTTACTCGACAGGGGGTGCCTACGAGCAGTACTTC
TRBV30	.	TRBJ1-1	.	CAWTRGGGTNTEAFF	TGTGCCTGGACCCGCGGGGGAGGCACGAACACTGAAGCTTTCTTT
TRBV28	.	TRBJ1-5	TRBD1	CASSLSRDRGSNQPQHF	TGTGCCAGCAGTTTATCCAGGGACAGGGGTAGCAATCAGCCCCAGCATTTT
TRBV9	.	TRBJ1-2	TRBD1	CASSPWDRDVHGYTF	TGTGCCAGCAGCCCTTGGGACAGAGACGTCCATGGCTACACCTTC
TRBV4-1	.	TRBJ2-2	TRBD1	CASSQDSPDRGLEELFF	TGCGCCAGCAGCCAAGATTCCCCCGACAGGGGGCTGGAGGAGCTGTTTTTT
TRBV5-4	once	TRBJ1-3	.	CASSSQGTGNTIYF	TGTGCCAGCAGCTCCCAGGGAACTGGAAACACCATATATTTT
TRBV6-5	.	TRBJ1-6	TRBD1	CASIATGGNSPLHF	TGTGCCAGCATAGCGACAGGGGGGAATTCACCCCTCCACTTT
TRBV28	.	TRBJ2-7	.	CASIGGGVPYEQYF	TGTGCCAGCATCGGTGGGGGAGTTCCCTACGAGCAGTACTTC
TRBV11-3	.	TRBJ2-1	.	CASSLRGGGTYNEQFF	TGTGCCAGCAGCCTCCGGGGAGGAGGAACCTACAATGAGCAGTTCTTC
TRBV28	.	TRBJ2-3	.	CASQRGGSTDTQYF	TGTGCCAGCCAAAGGGGGGGGAGCACAGATACGCAGTATTTT
TRBV13	.	TRBJ2-7	.	CASSLGLGVGGYEQYF	TGTGCCAGCAGCTTAGGCCTCGGAGTTGGGGGCTACGAGCAGTACTTC
TRBV15	.	TRBJ2-3	.	CATSRVAHPARDTQYF	TGTGCCACCAGCAGAGTCGCCCATCCAGCCCGAGATACGCAGTATTTT
TRBV7-3	.	TRBJ2-2	.	CASSLTNTGELFF	TGTGCCAGCAGCTTAACGAACACCGGGGAGCTGTTTTTT
TRBV6-5	.	TRBJ1-2	TRBD1	CASLGRGRNYGYTF	TGTGCCAGTCTGGGGAGGGGGCGAAACTATGGCTACACCTTC
TRBV13	once	TRBJ2-1	.	CASSLGSYNEQFF	TGTGCCAGCAGCTTAGGATCCTACAATGAGCAGTTCTTC
TRBV6-5	.	TRBJ1-3	TRBD1	CASRGQGRGNTIYF	TGTGCCAGCAGAGGACAGGGGCGGGGAAACACCATATATTTT
TRBV4-3	once	TRBJ2-7	TRBD1	CASSFHWDRGSYEQYF	TGCGCCAGCAGCTTCCACTGGGACAGGGGGTCCTACGAGCAGTACTTC
TRBV14	.	TRBJ1-1	.	CASSQENLITEAFF	TGTGCCAGCAGCCAAGAGAATTTAATCACTGAAGCTTTCTTT
TRBV2	.	TRBJ1-1	TRBD1	CASSRGAANTEAFF	TGTGCCAGCAGCAGGGGGGCAGCCAACACTGAAGCTTTCTTT
TRBV21-1	.	TRBJ1-5	.	CASSKVVSRPNQPQHF	TGTGCCAGCAGCAAAGTAGTCTCCCGACCGAATCAGCCCCAGCATTTT
TRBV7-2	.	TRBJ2-1	.	CASSLWGSPIEQFF	TGTGCCAGCAGCTTATGGGGCAGCCCCATTGAGCAGTTCTTC
TRBV7-3	once	TRBJ2-1	TRBD1	CASSLGQGGYNEQFF	TGTGCCAGCAGCTTAGGACAGGGGGGTTACAATGAGCAGTTCTTC
TRBV6-2/TRBV6-3	.	TRBJ2-3	TRBD1	CASSYSSIRTGTDTQYF	TGTGCCAGCAGTTACTCGAGTATCAGGACAGGGACAGATACGCAGTATTTT
TRBV3-1/TRBV3-2	.	TRBJ2-1	TRBD2	CASTAGLVLYNEQFF	TGTGCCAGCACCGCGGGACTAGTGCTCTACAATGAGCAGTTCTTC
TRBV19	.	TRBJ1-6	TRBD1	CASSISLGQGHSF	TGTGCCAGTAGTATCTCATTGGGACAGGGTCATTCCTTT
TRBV7-2	.	TRBJ1-1	.	CASSLDPVRSTEAFF	TGTGCCAGCAGCTTAGATCCGGTTAGGAGTACTGAAGCTTTCTTT
TRBV28	.	TRBJ2-1	.	CASRAGSPYNEQFF	TGTGCCAGCCGAGCGGGCTCGCCCTACAATGAGCAGTTCTTC
TRBV7-2	few	TRBJ2-4	TRBD2	CASSSSGAFGIQYF	TGTGCCAGCAGCTCAAGCGGGGCCTTCGGGATTCAGTACTTC
TRBV13	few	TRBJ1-2	.	CASSLGGNYGYTF	TGTGCCAGCAGCTTAGGGGGAAACTATGGCTACACCTTC
TRBV27	.	TRBJ2-7	TRBD2	CASSLFFPGLAGGPTYEQYF	TGTGCCAGCAGTTTATTTTTTCCGGGACTAGCGGGGGGCCCTACCTACGAGCAGTACTTC
TRBV9	.	TRBJ2-1	TRBD2	CASSVEGGLAGGPAYNEQFF	TGTGCCAGCAGCGTTGAGGGGGGACTAGCGGGAGGCCCAGCCTACAATGAGCAGTTCTTC
TRBV19	.	TRBJ2-5	TRBD2	CASSTLTTSGGDGETQYF	TGTGCCAGTAGTACCCTGACGACTAGCGGGGGGGACGGGGAGACCCAGTACTTC
TRBV3-1/TRBV3-2	.	TRBJ1-1	.	CASSQGKSGAFF	TGTGCCAGCAGCCAAGGGAAGTCGGGGGCTTTCTTT
TRBV7-8	.	TRBJ2-1	.	CASSLGQEQFF	TGTGCCAGCAGCCTTGGACAGGAGCAGTTCTTC
TRBV28	.	TRBJ1-1	.	CASRTGNTEAFF	TGTGCCAGCCGAACAGGGAACACTGAAGCTTTCTTT
TRBV6-5	.	TRBJ2-2	.	CASSYRAPNTGELFF	TGTGCCAGCAGTTACAGGGCCCCGAACACCGGGGAGCTGTTTTTT